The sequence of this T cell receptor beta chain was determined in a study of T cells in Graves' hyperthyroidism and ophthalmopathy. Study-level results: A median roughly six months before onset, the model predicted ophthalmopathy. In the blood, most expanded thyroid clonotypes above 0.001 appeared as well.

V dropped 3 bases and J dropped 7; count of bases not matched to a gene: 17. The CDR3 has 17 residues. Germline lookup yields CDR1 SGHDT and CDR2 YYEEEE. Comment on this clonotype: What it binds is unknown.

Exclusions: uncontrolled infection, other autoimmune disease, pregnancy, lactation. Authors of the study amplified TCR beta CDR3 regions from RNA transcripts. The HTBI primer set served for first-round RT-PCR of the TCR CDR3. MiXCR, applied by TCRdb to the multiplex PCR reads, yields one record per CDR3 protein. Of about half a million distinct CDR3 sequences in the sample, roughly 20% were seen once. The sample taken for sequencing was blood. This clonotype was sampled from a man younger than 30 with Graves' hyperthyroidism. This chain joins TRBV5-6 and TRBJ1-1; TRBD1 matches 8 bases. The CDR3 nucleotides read TGTGCCAGCAGCTGGTCTGGGACAGGACGGTTTAAGAGTGAAGCTTTCTTT. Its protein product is CASSWSGTGRFKSEAFF. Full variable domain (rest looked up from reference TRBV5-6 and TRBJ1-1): DAGVTQSPTHLIKTRGQQVTLRCSPKSGHDTVSWYQQALGQGPQFIFQYYEEEERQRGNFPDRFSGHQFPNYSSELNVNALLLGDSALYLCASSWSGTGRFKSEAFFGQGTRLTVV.